These T cell receptor beta chains were read from a single sample in a study of identical twins. TCRdb re-called the 5' RACE reads with MiXCR, one entry per CDR3 protein. The sample includes around 1.7 million distinct CDR3 sequences, 25% to 35% seen only once; the top ten take about 0.27%. The sequenced sample was cord blood. The receptors shown here come from a newborn girl in good health. Both conserved end residues are part of each CDR3.

v_call cdr3_aa
TRBV20-1 CSAWDSSNEKLFF
TRBV24-1 CATSEWQTDTQYF
TRBV20-1 CSARDWGGEHEQFF
TRBV2 CASKRVSPYEQYF
TRBV5-1 CASTTGGETQYF
TRBV25-1 CASSDLPGRSYEQYF
TRBV20-1 CSARSSTTGTDTQYF
TRBV20-1 CSARDGTSGVREQFF
TRBV29-1 CSVVVPPGQGGREGEKLFF
TRBV25-1 CASSESGRGEKLFF
TRBV12-3/TRBV12-4 CASTLGTPNGEQYF
TRBV5-1 CASSSYVREGHNEQFF
TRBV15 CATSRAAGITDTQYF
TRBV29-1 CSVHRGHGYTF
TRBV27 CASSLMGGPKNEQFF
TRBV6-5 CASSPIRQAYYGYTF
TRBV11-2 CASSYYERGGRTYNEQFF
TRBV28 CAARDRKLDSNQPQHF
TRBV20-1 CSARGPGLVYQETQYF
TRBV28 CASNTGQTYEQYF
TRBV7-9 CASSLTRVRGYTF
TRBV20-1 CSARDSLTNTGELFF
TRBV15 CATSRGHMNTEAFF
TRBV28 CASSFVATRPQDTQYF
TRBV6-2/TRBV6-3 CASSFLTSGRADSTDTQYF
TRBV18 CASSPLGRSDEQYF
TRBV27 CASSLSRRTSYTEQYF
TRBV20-1 CSASSGQGGSPLHF
TRBV30 CAWSSPQGRDGTDTQYF
TRBV5-1 CASSRGDRLDNEQYF
TRBV20-1 CSARLPDRGQGEQFF
TRBV9 CASSPTGSRNYGYTF
TRBV4-1 CASSQTGRAEAFF
TRBV7-9 CASSLGLTSEAFF
TRBV20-1 CSARDRNPYTYNEQFF
TRBV28 CASSLFGGNEQFF
TRBV20-1 CSARPLKGALTDTQYF
TRBV5-1 CASSWRQGVRTEAFF
TRBV10-3 CAISGTSLQETQYF
TRBV7-9 CASAYLAYNEQYF
TRBV6-5 CASSPTSGRPREQFF
TRBV28 CASSLGGTGTSPLHF
TRBV29-1 CSVDTGTGLREQYF
TRBV10-3 CAISESRGFGMDTEAFF
TRBV20-1 CSARGEQLAKNIQYF
TRBV24-1 CATSRSGGYNEQFF
TRBV25-1 CASSEYGRATDTQYF